The T cell receptor (beta chain) under discussion was sequenced for a study of blood T cell repertoires in COVID-19. Study at large: Samples of COVID-19 (acute and convalescent) were obtained from the United States, Italy and Spain. In each case, the material was cDNA or gDNA derived from T cells, B-cell-depleted T cells, or PBMCs.

CDR3 length: 16 amino acids. Germline V gene lookup returns CDR1 LGHNA and CDR2 YNFKEQ. V shed 4 bases and J 3 bases; nucleotides not matched to a gene: 8. In the authors' workflow: The authors estimated nucleated cell counts from reference gene primer amplification. Produced via immunoSEQ multiplex PCR; TCRdb's table is partial and in-frame only. That table supplies the V and J calls and clone size; D and trimming were determined from the DNA. This table holds over 150,000 clones, roughly four fifths found once. Sequenced material: peripheral blood. This TCR derives from a woman aged 80 or older with acute or convalescent COVID-19. The rearrangement uses TRBV4-2 and TRBJ2-1, with 8 bases matching TRBD1. CDR3 sequence reads: CASSPTGTGLYNEQFF. The CDR3 DNA follows: TGTGCCAGCAGCCCGACCGGGACAGGTCTCTACAATGAGCAGTTCTTC.